The next 31 T cell receptor beta chains were all read from a single sample in a study of human T cells and chemical hapten exposure. Time point in this sample: patch test 2, 6 weeks after DPC sensitization. Treatment of the sample: therapeutic diphenylcyclopropenone sensitization with weekly scalp DPC. TCRdb re-called the RACE reads through MiXCR, storing one row per CDR3 protein. The sample has under 100,000 distinct CDR3 sequences; about 9.4% are singletons. This specimen was whole blood, taken in connection with sensitization to the hapten diphenylcyclopropenone (DPC). These receptors all stem from a woman between 50 and 59 years old with alopecia areata. Some clones in this sample may be carry-over from other donors' samples.

V and J are TRBV11-2 and TRBJ2-2; D is possibly TRBD1 (6 bases). Per germline, CDR1 SGHAT and CDR2 FQNNGV. The CDR3 runs 16 residues. V gave up 1 base and J gave up 7 bases, with 16 bases separating them. The CDR3 reads CASSLVRTAIRGELFF. CDR3 coding DNA: TGTGCCAGCAGCTTAGTAAGGACAGCTATCCGCGGGGAGCTGTTTTTT.

The CDR3: CSVPAPYQETQYF. CDR3 bases: TGCAGCGTCCCGGCCCCGTACCAAGAGACCCAGTACTTC. V is TRBV29-1 and J is TRBJ2-5; no firm D call. Trimming pared 6 bases from V and 0 bases from J, leaving 11 bases between. There are 13 residues in the CDR3. The germline CDR1 and CDR2 sequences are SQVTM and ANQGSEA.

The chain links TRBV10-3 to TRBJ1-1; D perhaps matches TRBD1 (5 bases). The germline V and J ends were trimmed by 6 bases and 5 bases, with 13 bases remaining between them. The germline V gene encodes CDR1 ENHRY and CDR2 SYGVKD. The CDR3 runs to 13 residues. The CDR3 sequence is CAIRPGPTTEAFF. The CDR3 nucleotides read TGTGCCATCAGACCGGGGCCGACGACTGAAGCTTTCTTT.

The V call is TRBV3-1, the J call TRBJ2-2; D unresolved. The V gene's germline CDR1 is LGHDT and CDR2 YNNKEL (reference sequence). This CDR3 comprises 15 residues. V was pared by 1 base and J by 0 bases, with 6 bases between. CDR3 region: CASSQGNSNTGELFF. For the CDR3, the DNA is TGTGCCAGCAGCCAAGGCAACTCGAACACCGGGGAGCTGTTTTTT.

This clonotype was seen many times. CDR3 DNA sequence: TGCAGTGCTAGAGCGGGGGCGAGGAACACAGATACGCAGTATTTT. This codes for CSARAGARNTDTQYF. The rearrangement links TRBV20-1 to TRBJ2-3; either TRBD1 or TRBD2 may fit D (6 bases each). CDR1 is DFQATT and CDR2 is SNEGSKA in the germline V gene (reference sequence). V lost 1 base, J lost 2 bases, and 13 bases lay in between. This CDR3 has 15 amino acids.

At least ten counts were recorded for this clonotype. The J gene is TRBJ2-1, the V gene TRBV14, with 7 positions matching TRBD2. The CDR3 loop spans 16 amino acids. Trimming took 1 base from V and 1 from J; bases not matched to a gene: 4. Germline assignment: CDR1 SGHDN and CDR2 FVKESK. The CDR3 reads CASSQAGLHSYNEQFF. CDR3 bases: TGTGCCAGCAGCCAAGCGGGACTACATTCCTACAATGAGCAGTTCTTC. Full variable domain (rest looked up from reference TRBV14 and TRBJ2-1): EAGVTQFPSHSVIEKGQTVTLRCDPISGHDNLYWYRRVMGKEIKFLLHFVKESKQDESGMPNNRFLAERTGGTYSTLKVQPAELEDSGVYFCASSQAGLHSYNEQFFGPGTRLTVL.

This clonotype was detected many times. The chain couples TRBV7-8 to TRBJ2-1; TRBD2 aligns across 9 bases. This CDR3 spans 20 amino acids. Germline CDR1 is SGHVS and CDR2 is FQNEAQ. With 5 bases clipped from V and 4 bases from J, the junction kept 21 bases outside the gene matches. The CDR3, as DNA: TGTGCCAGCAGCCAATCCAGAGCGCGGGAGGGCCGTTCTAAGTACAATGAGCAGTTCTTC. This gives the protein CASSQSRAREGRSKYNEQFF.

V usage is TRBV18 and J usage is TRBJ1-1, with D tentatively TRBD1 (5 bases). Germline V lookup: CDR1 KGHSH, CDR2 LQKENI. V lost 5 bases to trimming and J lost 0 bases, with 13 bases between them. The CDR3 length is 15 residues. The CDR3 region is CASSYQGPLNTEAFF. For the CDR3, the DNA is TGTGCCAGCTCATACCAGGGACCTTTGAACACTGAAGCTTTCTTT.

The chain is built from TRBV30 and TRBJ2-7; TRBD1 aligns across 8 bases. Per germline, CDR1 GTSNPN and CDR2 SVGIG (reference sequence). The CDR3 totals 14 residues. The V and J ends lost 2 bases and 3 bases, in that order; junction bases with no gene match: 6. Here the CDR3 reads CAWSTRTGSYEQYF. CDR3 nucleotide sequence: TGTGCCTGGAGTACCCGGACAGGGAGCTACGAGCAGTACTTC. The variable domain in full, completed from reference TRBV30 and TRBJ2-7, reads SQTIHQWPATLVQPVGSPLSLECTVEGTSNPNLYWYRQAAGRGLQLLFYSVGIGQISSEVPQNLSASRPQDRQFILSSKKLLLSDSGFYLCAWSTRTGSYEQYFGPGTRLTVT.

This clonotype was picked up a small number of times. This sequence joins TRBV19 and TRBJ1-1; D not resolved. Germline CDR1 and CDR2: LNHDA and SQIVND (reference sequence). The V and J ends lost 8 bases and 3 bases respectively, with 16 bases between them. The CDR3 runs to 14 residues. The CDR3 bases are TGTGCCAGTTCCCACGTGGGTTTGTACACTGAAGCTTTCTTT. Protein product: CASSHVGLYTEAFF.

This clonotype was seen ten or more times. The rearrangement links TRBV3-1 to TRBJ2-3; 13 bases map to TRBD2. CDR1 LGHDT and CDR2 YNNKEL come from the germline V gene (reference sequence). The CDR3 length is 15 residues. Trimming at V came to 4 bases and at J to 5 bases, leaving 3 bases not matched to a gene. This chain's CDR3 is CASSRGLAGKDTQYF. CDR3 sequence (DNA): TGTGCCAGCAGCCGGGGACTAGCGGGAAAAGATACGCAGTATTTT.

The V call is TRBV6-5, the J call TRBJ2-6; D might be TRBD2 (6 bases). The length of the CDR3 is 18 residues. CDR1 is MNHEY and CDR2 is SVGAGI in the germline V gene. Trimming removed 0 bases at V and 0 bases at J, with 12 bases between. The CDR3 sequence: CASSYSSSGASGANVLTF. CDR3 in DNA: TGTGCCAGCAGTTACTCGTCATCGGGAGCCTCTGGGGCCAACGTCCTGACTTTC.

CDR3 region: CSAGWGAYGYTF. The CDR3 DNA reads TGCAGCGCTGGCTGGGGGGCCTATGGCTACACCTTC. The chain carries TRBV29-1 and TRBJ1-2, with a tentative D call TRBD1 (6 bases). CDR1 is SQVTM, CDR2 ANQGSEA, per germline. Deletions cut 7 bases from V and 4 bases from J, with 13 bases between. The CDR3 totals 12 residues.

This clonotype was seen repeatedly, ten times or more. The chain recombines TRBV6-6 with TRBJ2-5; TRBD1 matches at 7 bases. Looked up from germline, CDR1 is MNHNY and CDR2 is SVGAGI (reference sequence). Trimming took 6 bases from V and 3 from J; bases not matched to a gene: 7. The length of the CDR3 is 14 residues. CDR3 coding DNA: TGTGCCAGCAGCTGGGGGACAGCGAAAGAGACCCAGTACTTC. Translated, it gives CASSWGTAKETQYF.

This clonotype was recorded at least ten times. In DNA form, the CDR3 reads TGCGCCAGCAGCTTGGGCGACTCGCGGGAAAAACTGTTTTTT. Protein product: CASSLGDSREKLFF. The chain is built from TRBV5-1 and TRBJ1-4; D remains ambiguous. Germline CDR1 SGHRS, CDR2 YFSETQ. V was shortened by 0 bases and J by 8 bases, with 11 bases between the two germline ends. The CDR3 has 14 amino acids.

The chain joins TRBV13 to TRBJ2-1; 7 bases align to TRBD1. V trimming: 1 base; J trimming: 7 bases; junction bases outside the gene matches: 13. Germline V gene sequence: CDR1 PRHDT, CDR2 FYEKMQ (reference sequence). This CDR3 has 17 residues. This CDR3 is CASSLDPVTGSRNEQFF. CDR3 DNA: TGTGCCAGCAGCTTAGACCCTGTGACAGGGAGTAGGAATGAGCAGTTCTTC.

This clonotype turned up a few times. The rearrangement uses TRBV20-1 and TRBJ1-1; D might be TRBD1 (6 bases). CDR1 and CDR2 (germline): DFQATT, SNEGSKA (reference sequence). Trimming took off 4 bases at V and 1 base at J, with 10 bases between the two ends. CDR3 size: 13 residues. The CDR3 loop is CSATGQKNTEAFF. CDR3 coding DNA: TGCAGTGCTACAGGACAGAAGAACACTGAAGCTTTCTTT.

This clonotype showed up many times. V is TRBV2 and J is TRBJ2-2; D gene unclear. Germline CDR1 SNHLY, CDR2 FYNNEI. The CDR3 consists of 14 residues. The germline V and J ends were trimmed by 7 bases and 6 bases, with 15 bases remaining between them. This chain's CDR3 is CASIPDLEAGELFF. The CDR3, as DNA: TGTGCCAGCATTCCGGACCTCGAGGCCGGGGAGCTGTTTTTT.

The chain combines TRBV20-1 with TRBJ2-1, with 13 bases aligning to TRBD2. J was trimmed by 12 bases and V by 0 bases; bases with no gene match: 11. CDR3 length: 16 amino acids. Germline CDR1 is DFQATT and CDR2 is SNEGSKA (reference sequence). Here the CDR3 DNA reads TGCAGTGCTAGAGATCAGGGGACTAGCGGGACCTACGGGCAGTTCTTC. It specifies CSARDQGTSGTYGQFF.

This chain uses TRBV24-1 with TRBJ1-1, with 8 positions matching TRBD1. V was pared by 2 bases and J by 7 bases, with 8 bases of the junction left unmatched. The CDR3 is 15 residues long. The germline gives CDR1 KGHDR, CDR2 SFDVKD. The CDR3 nucleotides are TGTGCCACCAGTGATTGGGACAGGACTCCGGGTGAAGCTTTCTTT. Its protein is CATSDWDRTPGEAFF.

Worth noting for this clonotype: With a much larger clone just one base away, this may be a read error. The chain is built from TRBV6-5 and TRBJ1-1, with unresolved D. V gave up 7 bases and J gave up 4 bases, with 7 bases separating them. Germline CDR1 and CDR2: MNHEY and SVGAGI. The CDR3 spans 11 residues. This CDR3 reads CASKMSTEAFF. In DNA form, the CDR3 reads TGTGCCAGCAAGATGAGCACTGAAGCTTTCTTT.

This clonotype was counted a few times. The gene calls are TRBV10-3 and TRBJ2-1; D gene unclear. The V gene's germline CDR1 is ENHRY and CDR2 SYGVKD. Trimming took off 2 bases at V and 5 bases at J, with 4 bases between the two ends. This CDR3 spans 12 amino acids. The CDR3 sequence: CAISEIDNEQFF. As DNA, the CDR3 is TGTGCCATCAGTGAGATCGACAATGAGCAGTTCTTC.

This clonotype was seen more than once but under ten times. The rearrangement joins TRBV12-3 or TRBV12-4 to TRBJ1-1, with D unresolved. The CDR3 totals 12 residues. Trimming shortened V by 4 bases and J by 2 bases, and 5 bases separated the two germline ends. The CDR3 DNA is TGTGCCAGCAGTTCACCTAACACTGAAGCTTTCTTT. Its translation is CASSSPNTEAFF.

In this sample, this clonotype turned up a few times. The chain employs TRBV27 and TRBJ2-3, with D hard to call. The CDR3 extends over 11 amino acids. CDR1 is MNHEY and CDR2 is SMNVEV in the germline V gene (reference sequence). Trimming removed 9 bases at V and 0 bases at J, with 4 bases between. The CDR3 region is CASASTDTQYF. In DNA, the CDR3 is TGTGCCAGTGCTAGCACAGATACGCAGTATTTT.

For this clonotype: Relative to the germline gene, one junction end is altered; a read error may explain this. The chain uses TRBV5-5 and TRBJ1-5; perhaps TRBD1 as D (5 bases). The CDR3 totals 17 residues. CDR1 is SGHKS, CDR2 YYEKEE, per germline (reference sequence). The CDR3 loop is CASSWDGAMRGSQPQRF. CDR3 DNA sequence: TGTGCCAGCAGCTGGGACGGAGCCATGAGGGGCAGTCAGCCCCAGCGTTTT.

At least ten counts were recorded for this clonotype. The chain couples TRBV12-3 or TRBV12-4 to TRBJ1-2; 10 bases align to TRBD1. V gave up 5 bases and J gave up 4 bases; unmatched junction bases: 10. The CDR3 contains 16 residues. The CDR3 DNA follows: TGTGCCAGCAGTCCGTCAACCGGACAGGGGGTCTATGGCTACACCTTC. It yields the protein CASSPSTGQGVYGYTF.

This clonotype was found many times. V gene TRBV19 combines with J gene TRBJ2-1; D call uncertain. Trimming cost V 3 bases and J 8 bases, with 11 bases left between them. The CDR3 has 13 amino acids. CDR1 LNHDA and CDR2 SQIVND come from the germline V gene (reference sequence). This CDR3 is CASSIFGIDEQFF. Here the CDR3 DNA reads TGTGCCAGTAGTATTTTCGGAATTGATGAGCAGTTCTTC. Full variable domain (remainder filled in from reference TRBV19 and TRBJ2-1): DGGITQSPKYLFRKEGQNVTLSCEQNLNHDAMYWYRQDPGQGLRLIYYSQIVNDFQKGDIAEGYSVSREKKESFPLTVTSAQKNPTAFYLCASSIFGIDEQFFGPGTRLTVL.

The count of this clonotype is one. This chain connects TRBV7-8 to TRBJ1-6, with TRBD1 matching 7 bases. Trimming took 5 bases from V and 0 from J; bases not matched to a gene: 1. The CDR3 length is 15 residues. Looked up from germline, CDR1 is SGHVS and CDR2 is FQNEAQ. As DNA, the CDR3 is TGTGCCAGCAGCCAGGGGGGCTCCTATAATTCACCCCTCCACTTT. Residues: CASSQGGSYNSPLHF.

This clonotype was seen a handful of times. The chain uses TRBV9 and TRBJ1-4, with 9 bases fitting TRBD1. The V gene's germline CDR1 is SGDLS and CDR2 YYNGEE. The trim removed 0 bases at V and 5 bases at J, leaving 8 bases unmatched. This CDR3 is built from 17 residues. The CDR3 protein is CASSVATGGQPNEKLFF. CDR3 nucleotide sequence: TGTGCCAGCAGCGTAGCGACAGGGGGGCAGCCAAATGAAAAACTGTTTTTT.

This clonotype was observed a handful of times. The rearrangement links TRBV20-1 to TRBJ1-2; no definite D call. The V gene's germline CDR1 is DFQATT and CDR2 SNEGSKA (reference sequence). Trimming removed 3 bases from V and 4 bases from J, with 6 bases in between. The CDR3 is 11 amino acids. CDR3 in DNA: TGCAGTGCTAGTCAGGCCTATGGCTACACCTTC. As protein: CSASQAYGYTF.

This sequence joins TRBV12-5 and TRBJ2-2; D uncertain. The CDR3 is 14 amino acids. V dropped 5 bases and J dropped 4 bases, with 11 bases sitting between them. Germline V gene lookup returns CDR1 LGHNT and CDR2 FRNRAP. DNA for the CDR3: TGTGCTAGTGGTCCCCCCGACTCCACCGGGGAGCTGTTTTTT. Translation: CASGPPDSTGELFF. Full variable domain (remainder filled in from reference TRBV12-5 and TRBJ2-2): DARVTQTPRHKVTEMGQEVTMRCQPILGHNTVFWYRQTMMQGLELLAYFRNRAPLDDSGMPKDRFSAEMPDATLATLKIQPSEPRDSAVYFCASGPPDSTGELFFGEGSRLTVL.